Listed here are 27 T cell receptor beta chains from one sample, sequenced in a study of beta chain features in type 1 diabetes. General study results and limits: People with Type 1 diabetes carried modestly yet significantly shorter TCRB CDR3s in all four CD4+ subsets.

Their antigen targets remain unknown. Sequenced material consisted of expressed TCRB transcripts (all of the isolated RNA was reverse transcribed). Measured with immunoSEQ multiplex PCR; TCRdb has only the in-frame clones, and not every one. The sample carries around 180,000 clones, approximately 7.8% recorded once. The sequenced material came from central memory CD4+ T cells from blood. The receptor source for this set is a woman aged 40 to 50 with type 1 diabetes.

J is TRBJ2-5 and V is TRBV5-1; 9 bases are a match to TRBD1. Trimming cost V 0 bases and J 5 bases; bases outside gene matches: 8. The germline CDR1 and CDR2 sequences are SGHRS and YFSETQ. This CDR3 is built from 16 residues. CDR3 residues: CASSLADRGVRETQYF. DNA for the CDR3: TGCGCCAGCAGCTTGGCCGACAGGGGGGTACGGGAGACCCAGTACTTC.

V and J are TRBV9 and TRBJ1-6, with 7 bases that match TRBD1. Germline V gene data show CDR1 as SGDLS and CDR2 as YYNGEE. This CDR3 spans 14 amino acids. The trim removed 4 bases at V and 7 bases at J, leaving 5 bases unmatched. The CDR3 DNA is TGTGCCAGCAGCTATGACAGGGACAATTCACCCCTCCACTTT. This gives the protein CASSYDRDNSPLHF.

This clone was observed a few times. The CDR3, as DNA: TGTGCCAGCAGCTCAATCGACAGGGGAGATTCACCCCTCCACTTT. Protein product: CASSSIDRGDSPLHF. The chain joins TRBV7-9 to TRBJ1-6, with TRBD1 identical over 8 bases. This CDR3 has 15 residues. The J segment lost 8 bases and the V segment lost 4 bases, leaving 7 bases of the junction unmatched. The V gene's germline CDR1 is SEHNR and CDR2 FQNEAQ (reference sequence). The variable domain in full, completed from reference TRBV7-9 and TRBJ1-6, reads DTGVSQNPRHKITKRGQNVTFRCDPISEHNRLYWYRQTLGQGPEFLTYFQNEAQLEKSRLLSDRFSAERPKGSFSTLEIQRTEQGDSAMYLCASSSIDRGDSPLHFGNGTRLTVT.

This clone was detected only a few times. The V call is TRBV5-1, the J call TRBJ2-7, with 8 bases that match TRBD1. CDR1 is SGHRS and CDR2 is YFSETQ in the germline V gene. V shed 0 bases, J shed 1 base, and the junction held 9 bases outside the gene matches. The CDR3 length is 17 residues. CDR3 bases: TGCGCCAGCAGCTTGGGGGTCGGGACAGGAGGGTCCTACGAGCAGTACTTC. It codes for CASSLGVGTGGSYEQYF.

This chain links TRBV5-1 with TRBJ1-2, with D tentatively TRBD1 (6 bases). From germline, CDR1 is SGHRS and CDR2 YFSETQ. The CDR3 spans 14 residues. V was clipped by 0 bases and J by 8 bases, with 14 bases between them. For the CDR3, the DNA is TGCGCCAGCAGCTTGGGACAGGCCGATCGGGGCTACACCTTC. Translating it yields CASSLGQADRGYTF.

This clone came up a few times. The chain uses TRBV5-1 and TRBJ2-5; a weak D match, TRBD2 (7 bases). Germline V gene data show CDR1 as SGHRS and CDR2 as YFSETQ. This CDR3 contains 18 residues. Between the trimmed V and J ends, which lost 0 bases and 0 bases, there was a span of 18 bases. CDR3 amino acids: CASSLGPPGGLNQETQYF. CDR3 coding DNA: TGCGCCAGCAGCTTGGGTCCTCCGGGGGGCCTTAACCAAGAGACCCAGTACTTC.

The chain recombines TRBV27 with TRBJ2-6, with 7 bases lining up with TRBD1. This CDR3 spans 15 amino acids. After removal of 6 bases from V and 3 bases from J, the junction contained 5 bases not matched to a gene. CDR1 is MNHEY, CDR2 SMNVEV, per germline (reference sequence). The CDR3 protein is CASRKGGGGANVLTF. CDR3 bases: TGTGCCAGCAGGAAAGGGGGCGGTGGGGCCAACGTCCTGACTTTC.

The V gene is TRBV28, the J gene TRBJ1-2; D is uncertain. Deletions cut 3 bases from V and 1 base from J, with 6 bases between. The CDR3 length is 13 residues. CDR1 MDHEN and CDR2 SYDVKM come from the germline V gene. The CDR3 DNA sequence: TGTGCCAGCAGTTTCCGCAGTAACTATGGCTACACCTTC. It codes for CASSFRSNYGYTF.

This clone occurred a few times. This sequence joins TRBV7-2 and TRBJ2-5, with a possible D match to TRBD1 (5 bases). The CDR3 has 16 residues. CDR1 and CDR2 from the germline V gene are SGHTA and FQGNSA. Trimming removed 1 base at V and 4 bases at J, with 16 bases between. In DNA form, the CDR3 reads TGTGCCAGCAGCTTAGGTACAGGTTCCCGTGCAGAGACCCAGTACTTC. It encodes CASSLGTGSRAETQYF.

This clone was seen only a few times. This chain uses TRBV16 with TRBJ2-2; D is unclear. Germline values: CDR1 KGHSY, CDR2 FQNENV. V lost 6 bases and J lost 4, with 6 bases in between. This CDR3 is 12 amino acids long. CDR3 sequence (DNA): TGTGCCAGCAGACAGTTCACCGGGGAGCTGTTTTTT. This gives the protein CASRQFTGELFF.

V gene TRBV7-8 combines with J gene TRBJ1-1; no firm D call. This CDR3 spans 14 amino acids. The germline V gene encodes CDR1 SGHVS and CDR2 FQNEAQ. The V gene lost 5 bases and the J gene lost 5 bases, with 15 bases spanning the gap. Here the CDR3 reads CASSPDRLATEAFF. The CDR3 DNA sequence: TGTGCCAGCAGCCCCGACCGTTTAGCGACTGAAGCTTTCTTT. The full variable domain, in which reference TRBV7-8 and TRBJ1-1 provide the parts outside the CDR3, is GAGVSQSPRYKVAKRGQDVALRCDPISGHVSLFWYQQALGQGPEFLTYFQNEAQLDKSGLPSDRFFAERPEGSVSTLKIQRTQQEDSAVYLCASSPDRLATEAFFGQGTRLTVV.

This clone has a handful of counts. The rearrangement uses TRBV28 and TRBJ1-2; TRBD1 matches 9 bases. J gave up 8 bases and V 5 bases, and 9 bases lay outside the gene matches. Germline V gene lookup returns CDR1 MDHEN and CDR2 SYDVKM. CDR3 size: 14 residues. CDR3: CASSISDRGGGYTF. In DNA, the CDR3 is TGTGCCAGCAGTATCTCGGACAGGGGCGGCGGCTACACCTTC.

This clone was counted only a few times. V is TRBV9 and J is TRBJ2-5; TRBD2 aligns across 9 bases. J was trimmed by 1 base and V by 4 bases; bases with no gene match: 8. CDR3 length: 16 amino acids. Per germline, CDR1 SGDLS and CDR2 YYNGEE. CDR3 DNA sequence: TGTGCCAGCAGCCCCCGGGTAGCGGGGGCCCAAGAGACCCAGTACTTC. Its protein is CASSPRVAGAQETQYF.

The rearrangement joins TRBV5-6 to TRBJ2-5, with TRBD1 matching 10 bases. The germline CDR1 and CDR2 sequences are SGHDT and YYEEEE. The CDR3 spans 15 residues. J lost 1 base, V lost 4 bases, and 4 bases had no gene match. CDR3 DNA sequence: TGTGCCAGCAGCCCGGACAGGGGGGTCCAAGAGACCCAGTACTTC. This sequence encodes CASSPDRGVQETQYF.

V and J are TRBV11-2 and TRBJ2-2, with TRBD1 as a possible D gene (6 bases). V was shortened by 5 bases and J by 1 base, with 8 bases between the two germline ends. Germline V gene lookup returns CDR1 SGHAT and CDR2 FQNNGV. CDR3 length: 14 residues. The CDR3 nucleotides read TGTGCCAGCAGCCCACAGGGGAACACCGGGGAGCTGTTTTTT. This translates into CASSPQGNTGELFF.

This clone was found a few times. This chain connects TRBV19 to TRBJ1-5, with unresolved D. Germline V CDR1 and CDR2: LNHDA, SQIVND (reference sequence). CDR3 length: 15 amino acids. V gave up 4 bases and J gave up 5 bases, with 15 bases separating them. The CDR3 loop is CASSTEARRDQPQHF. The DNA of the CDR3 is TGTGCCAGTAGTACCGAGGCCCGACGGGATCAGCCCCAGCATTTT.

V and J are TRBV5-6 and TRBJ1-1; unclear D gene. The V gene lost 0 bases and the J gene lost 8 bases, with 5 bases spanning the gap. The CDR3 spans 11 residues. Germline lookup yields CDR1 SGHDT and CDR2 YYEEEE. CDR3 amino acids: CASSLGREAFF. The CDR3 DNA follows: TGTGCCAGCAGCTTGGGGCGGGAAGCTTTCTTT. Based on the CDR3 plus reference TRBV5-6 and TRBJ1-1, the full variable domain is DAGVTQSPTHLIKTRGQQVTLRCSPKSGHDTVSWYQQALGQGPQFIFQYYEEEERQRGNFPDRFSGHQFPNYSSELNVNALLLGDSALYLCASSLGREAFFGQGTRLTVV.

This rearrangement joins TRBV18 to TRBJ2-7; weak D call: TRBD1 (5 bases). Deletions cut 3 bases from V and 3 bases from J, with 15 bases between. The CDR3 extends over 15 amino acids. Germline V gene lookup returns CDR1 KGHSH and CDR2 LQKENI. This CDR3 is CASSPDKTSYYEQYF. The CDR3 DNA is TGTGCCAGCTCACCGGACAAGACCTCATACTACGAGCAGTACTTC.

This clone was picked up a small number of times. The chain employs TRBV7-3 and TRBJ2-1; 11 bases align to TRBD1. The CDR3 is 14 amino acids. Per germline, CDR1 SGHTA and CDR2 FQGTGA. J gave up 9 bases and V 4 bases, and 5 bases lay outside the gene matches. The CDR3 sequence: CASSSGQGGGEQFF. For the CDR3, the DNA is TGTGCCAGCAGCTCGGGACAGGGGGGTGGTGAGCAGTTCTTC.

This clone was picked up a small number of times. J is TRBJ2-7 and V is TRBV30, with D unclear. Germline assignment: CDR1 GTSNPN and CDR2 SVGIG (reference sequence). This CDR3 contains 13 residues. Trimming cost V 4 bases and J 4 bases, with 14 bases left between them. The CDR3 DNA is TGTGCCTGGAATCGAGACTTGAGATACGAGCAGTACTTC. Protein: CAWNRDLRYEQYF.

The chain carries TRBV4-1 and TRBJ1-1, with D possibly matching TRBD1 (5 bases). The CDR3 is 17 residues long. CDR1 MGHRA and CDR2 YSYEKL come from the germline V gene. Between the trimmed V and J ends, which lost 0 bases and 6 bases, there was a span of 20 bases. The CDR3 coding sequence is TGCGCCAGCAGCCAAGATCTAGCGGACTCAAGGGGATCTGAAGCTTTCTTT. Translated: CASSQDLADSRGSEAFF.

This clone was detected a few times. The CDR3 DNA sequence: TGTGCCAGCTCACCCCTCCCAGCGCAGGGCGAGCAGTACTTC. It is translated as CASSPLPAQGEQYF. The chain combines TRBV18 with TRBJ2-7; D might be TRBD1 (5 bases). This CDR3 region has 14 residues. The germline gives CDR1 KGHSH, CDR2 LQKENI. With 3 bases removed from V and 6 bases from J, the gap between germline ends came to 15 bases.

J is TRBJ2-5 and V is TRBV9; 7 bases agree with TRBD1. Losses at the gene ends were 3 bases for V and 4 bases for J; bases not matched to a gene: 3. The CDR3 loop spans 13 amino acids. Germline V gives CDR1 SGDLS, CDR2 YYNGEE. The CDR3 region is CASSEGAGETQYF. The CDR3, as DNA: TGTGCCAGCAGCGAGGGGGCTGGAGAGACCCAGTACTTC.

This clone came up a few times. The genes are TRBV7-2 and TRBJ1-1; D may be TRBD1 (5 bases). The ends were cut back, 5 bases at V and 10 bases at J, with 20 bases in the middle. Germline values: CDR1 SGHTA, CDR2 FQGNSA. This CDR3 is built from 14 residues. CDR3 sequence: CASSAYLQVSGAFF. In DNA, the CDR3 is TGTGCCAGCAGCGCATACCTACAGGTATCCGGAGCTTTCTTT. Full variable domain (rest looked up from reference TRBV7-2 and TRBJ1-1): GAGVSQSPSNKVTEKGKDVELRCDPISGHTALYWYRQSLGQGLEFLIYFQGNSAPDKSGLPSDRFSAERTGGSVSTLTIQRTQQEDSAVYLCASSAYLQVSGAFFGQGTRLTVV.

There are many counts of this clone. CDR3 nucleotides: TGTGCCAGCAGCGCCTTTGGACTAGCCGGAGATACGCAGTATTTT. Protein sequence: CASSAFGLAGDTQYF. The chain has TRBV9 and TRBJ2-3; 8 nucleotides line up with TRBD2. Germline-derived CDR1 and CDR2 are SGDLS and YYNGEE. The CDR3 spans 15 residues. The J segment lost 5 bases and the V segment lost 3 bases, leaving 8 bases of the junction unmatched.

The J gene is TRBJ2-1, the V gene TRBV7-9; possible D gene TRBD1, 7 bases. Between the trimmed V and J ends, which lost 8 bases and 4 bases, there was a span of 12 bases. The CDR3 contains 13 residues. CDR1 is SEHNR and CDR2 is FQNEAQ in the germline V gene (reference sequence). The CDR3 is CASEAGGYNEQFF. The DNA for the CDR3 is TGTGCCAGCGAAGCAGGGGGGTACAATGAGCAGTTCTTC.

The J gene is TRBJ1-5, the V gene TRBV7-2; 9 nucleotides match TRBD1. The CDR3 has 17 residues. With V trimmed by 2 bases and J by 3 bases, 8 bases remained unmatched. Germline V gives CDR1 SGHTA, CDR2 FQGNSA. The CDR3 loop reads CASSLYPGTGINQPQHF. The CDR3 region has the DNA TGTGCCAGCAGCTTATACCCCGGGACAGGGATCAATCAGCCCCAGCATTTT.